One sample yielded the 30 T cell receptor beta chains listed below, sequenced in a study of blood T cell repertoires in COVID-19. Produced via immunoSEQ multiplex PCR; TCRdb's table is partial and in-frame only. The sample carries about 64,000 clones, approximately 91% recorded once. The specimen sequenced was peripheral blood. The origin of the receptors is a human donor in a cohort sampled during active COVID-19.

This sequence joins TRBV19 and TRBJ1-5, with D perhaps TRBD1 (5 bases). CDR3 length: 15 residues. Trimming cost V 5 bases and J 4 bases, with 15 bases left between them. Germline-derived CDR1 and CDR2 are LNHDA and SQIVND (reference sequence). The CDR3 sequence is CASSAGIDRNQPQHF. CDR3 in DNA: TGTGCCAGTAGTGCTGGGATTGACAGAAATCAGCCCCAGCATTTT. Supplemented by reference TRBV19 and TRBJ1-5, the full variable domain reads DGGITQSPKYLFRKEGQNVTLSCEQNLNHDAMYWYRQDPGQGLRLIYYSQIVNDFQKGDIAEGYSVSREKKESFPLTVTSAQKNPTAFYLCASSAGIDRNQPQHFGDGTRLSIL.

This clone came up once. The CDR3 nucleotides read TGCGCCAGCAGCCAACACTGGACTAGCGGAGCCCTATTTGATTACGAGCAGTACTTC. Its protein is CASSQHWTSGALFDYEQYF. This chain uses TRBV4-1 with TRBJ2-7; TRBD2 agrees at 10 bases. The CDR3 is made up of 19 amino acids. Germline assignment: CDR1 MGHRA and CDR2 YSYEKL. Unmatched junction bases numbered 17, after V lost 2 bases and J lost 4 bases.

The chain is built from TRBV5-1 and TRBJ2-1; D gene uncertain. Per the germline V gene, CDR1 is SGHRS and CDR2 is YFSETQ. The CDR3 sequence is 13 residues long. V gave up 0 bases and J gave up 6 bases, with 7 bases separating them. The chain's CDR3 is CASSLATVNEQFF. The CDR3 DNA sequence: TGCGCCAGCAGCTTGGCCACGGTCAATGAGCAGTTCTTC.

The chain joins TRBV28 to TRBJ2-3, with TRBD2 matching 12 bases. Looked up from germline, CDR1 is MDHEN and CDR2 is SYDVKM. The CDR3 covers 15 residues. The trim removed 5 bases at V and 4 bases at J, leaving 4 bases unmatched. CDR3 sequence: CASSLAGGIPDTQYF. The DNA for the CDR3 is TGTGCCAGCAGTCTAGCGGGAGGGATACCAGATACGCAGTATTTT.

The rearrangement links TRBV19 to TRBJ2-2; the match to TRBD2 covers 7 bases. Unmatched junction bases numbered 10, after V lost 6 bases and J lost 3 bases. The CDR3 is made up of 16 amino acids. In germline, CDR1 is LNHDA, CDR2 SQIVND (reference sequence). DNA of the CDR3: TGTGCCAGTAGACTGGGGGAGGGGCCGGACACCGGGGAGCTGTTTTTT. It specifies CASRLGEGPDTGELFF.

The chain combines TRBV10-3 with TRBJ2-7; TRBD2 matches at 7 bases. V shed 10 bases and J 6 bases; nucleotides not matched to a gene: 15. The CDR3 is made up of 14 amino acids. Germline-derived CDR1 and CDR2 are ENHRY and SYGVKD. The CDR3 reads CATGPSGLDGEQYF. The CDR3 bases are TGTGCCACAGGCCCCTCCGGACTAGACGGCGAGCAGTACTTC.

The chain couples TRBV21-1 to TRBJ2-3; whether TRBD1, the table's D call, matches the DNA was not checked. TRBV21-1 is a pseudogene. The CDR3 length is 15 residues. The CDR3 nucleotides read TGTGCCAGCAGCAAAGTGGACAGCAACACAGATACGCAGTATTTT. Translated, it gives CASSKVDSNTDTQYF.

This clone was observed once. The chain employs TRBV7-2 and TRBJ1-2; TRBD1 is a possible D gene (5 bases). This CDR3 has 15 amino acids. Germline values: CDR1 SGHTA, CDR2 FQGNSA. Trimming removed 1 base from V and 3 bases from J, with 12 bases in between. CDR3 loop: CASSLGEGSYYGYTF. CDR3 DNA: TGTGCCAGCAGCTTAGGGGAGGGGAGCTACTATGGCTACACCTTC.

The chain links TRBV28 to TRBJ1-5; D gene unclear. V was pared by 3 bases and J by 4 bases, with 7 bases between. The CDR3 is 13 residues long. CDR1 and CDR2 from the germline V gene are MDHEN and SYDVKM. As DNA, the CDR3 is TGTGCCAGCAGTTTTTCCGGGAATCAGCCCCAGCATTTT. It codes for CASSFSGNQPQHF.

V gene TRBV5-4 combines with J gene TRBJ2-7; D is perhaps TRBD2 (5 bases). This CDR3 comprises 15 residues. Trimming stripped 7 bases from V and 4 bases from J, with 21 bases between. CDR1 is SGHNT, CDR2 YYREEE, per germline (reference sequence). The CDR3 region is CASAAAGLGLYEQYF. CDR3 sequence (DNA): TGTGCCAGCGCCGCGGCCGGACTGGGATTATACGAGCAGTACTTC.

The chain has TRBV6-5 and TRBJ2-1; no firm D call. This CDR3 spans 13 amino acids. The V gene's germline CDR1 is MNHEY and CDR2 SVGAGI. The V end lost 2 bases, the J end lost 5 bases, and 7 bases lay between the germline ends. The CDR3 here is CASSYRLDNEQFF. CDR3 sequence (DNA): TGTGCCAGCAGTTACCGACTTGACAATGAGCAGTTCTTC.

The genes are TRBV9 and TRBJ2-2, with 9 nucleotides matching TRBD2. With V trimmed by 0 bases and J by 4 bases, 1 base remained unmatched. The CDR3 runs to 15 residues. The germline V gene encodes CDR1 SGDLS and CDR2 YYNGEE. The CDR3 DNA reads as TGTGCCAGCAGCGTAGGCGGGAGGGGCACCGGGGAGCTGTTTTTT. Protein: CASSVGGRGTGELFF.

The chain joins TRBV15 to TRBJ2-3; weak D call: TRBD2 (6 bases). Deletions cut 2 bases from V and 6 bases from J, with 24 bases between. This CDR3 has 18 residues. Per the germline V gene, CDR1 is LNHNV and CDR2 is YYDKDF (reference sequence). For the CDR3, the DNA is TGTGCCACCAGCAGAAAACGGGTGGCGCACTGGGGGGTGGATACGCAGTATTTT. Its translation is CATSRKRVAHWGVDTQYF.

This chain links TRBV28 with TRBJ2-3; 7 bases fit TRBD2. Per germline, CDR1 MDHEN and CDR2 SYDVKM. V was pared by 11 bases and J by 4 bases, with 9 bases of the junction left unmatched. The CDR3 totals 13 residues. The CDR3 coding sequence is TGTGCCTTAGGCGGGAGTTCTTCAGATACGCAGTATTTT. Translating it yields CALGGSSSDTQYF.

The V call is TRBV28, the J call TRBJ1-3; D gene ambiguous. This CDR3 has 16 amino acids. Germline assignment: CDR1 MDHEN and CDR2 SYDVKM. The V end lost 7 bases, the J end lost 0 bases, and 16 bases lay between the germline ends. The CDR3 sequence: CASTLLVGSSGNTIYF. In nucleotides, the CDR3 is TGTGCCAGCACCCTCCTTGTAGGGAGCTCTGGAAACACCATATATTTT.

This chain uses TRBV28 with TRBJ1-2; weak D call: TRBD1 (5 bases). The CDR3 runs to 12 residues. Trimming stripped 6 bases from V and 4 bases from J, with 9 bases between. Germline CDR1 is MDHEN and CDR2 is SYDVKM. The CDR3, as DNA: TGTGCCAGCAGCCGACAGAGCTATGGCTACACCTTC. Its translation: CASSRQSYGYTF.

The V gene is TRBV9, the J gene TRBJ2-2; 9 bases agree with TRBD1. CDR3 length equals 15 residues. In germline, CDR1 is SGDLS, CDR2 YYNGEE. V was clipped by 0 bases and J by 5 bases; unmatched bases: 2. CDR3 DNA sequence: TGTGCCAGCAGCGTAGTGACAGGGGGTACCGGGGAGCTGTTTTTT. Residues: CASSVVTGGTGELFF.

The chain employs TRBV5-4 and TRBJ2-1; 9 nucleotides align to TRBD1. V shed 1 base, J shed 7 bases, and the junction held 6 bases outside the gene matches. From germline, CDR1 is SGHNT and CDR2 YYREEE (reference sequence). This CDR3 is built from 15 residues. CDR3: CASSLLQGAGNEQFF. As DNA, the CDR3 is TGTGCCAGCAGCTTGTTACAGGGGGCGGGTAATGAGCAGTTCTTC. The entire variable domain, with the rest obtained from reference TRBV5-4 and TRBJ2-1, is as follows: ETGVTQSPTHLIKTRGQQVTLRCSSQSGHNTVSWYQQALGQGPQFIFQYYREEENGRGNFPPRFSGLQFPNYSSELNVNALELDDSALYLCASSLLQGAGNEQFFGPGTRLTVL.

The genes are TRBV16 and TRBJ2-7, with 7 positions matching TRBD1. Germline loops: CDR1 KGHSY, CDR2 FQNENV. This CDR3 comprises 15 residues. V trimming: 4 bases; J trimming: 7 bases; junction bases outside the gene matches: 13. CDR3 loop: CASSLGQQRRGEQYF. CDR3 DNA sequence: TGTGCCAGCAGCCTGGGACAGCAGCGCCGGGGAGAGCAGTACTTC.

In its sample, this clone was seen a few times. The CDR3 nucleotides read TGTGCCAGCAGTTATAGGCGGGGACAGCCCCAGCATTTT. Translated, it gives CASSYRRGQPQHF. The chain recombines TRBV6-2 or TRBV6-3 with TRBJ1-5, with unresolved D. This CDR3 region has 13 residues. The germline V gene has CDR1 MNHEY and CDR2 SVGEGT. V was pared by 3 bases and J by 7 bases, with 10 bases between.

The DNA of the CDR3 is TGTGCCAGCAGCTTAGTAGGGGACACAGGCTACAATGAGCAGTTCTTC. Protein sequence: CASSLVGDTGYNEQFF. The gene calls are TRBV7-2 and TRBJ2-1; possible D gene TRBD1, 6 bases. The CDR3 consists of 16 residues. V lost 1 base and J lost 3, with 13 bases in between. CDR1 SGHTA and CDR2 FQGNSA come from the germline V gene.

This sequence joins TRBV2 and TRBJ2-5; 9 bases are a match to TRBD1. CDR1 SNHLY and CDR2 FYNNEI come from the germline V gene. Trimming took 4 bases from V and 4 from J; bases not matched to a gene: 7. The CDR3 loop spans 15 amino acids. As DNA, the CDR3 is TGTGCCAGCAGTGGAGCCACAGGGGGCAGAGAGACCCAGTACTTC. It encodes CASSGATGGRETQYF.

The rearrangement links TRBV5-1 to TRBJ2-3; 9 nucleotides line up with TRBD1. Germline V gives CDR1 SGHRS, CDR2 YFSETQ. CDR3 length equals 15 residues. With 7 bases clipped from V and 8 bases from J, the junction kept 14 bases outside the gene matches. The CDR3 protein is CASDPGTGNLFTQYF. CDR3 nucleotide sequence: TGCGCCAGCGACCCCGGGACAGGGAACCTTTTTACGCAGTATTTT.

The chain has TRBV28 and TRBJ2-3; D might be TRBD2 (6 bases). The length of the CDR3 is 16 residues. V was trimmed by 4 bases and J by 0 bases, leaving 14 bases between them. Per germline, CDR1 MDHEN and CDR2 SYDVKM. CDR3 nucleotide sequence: TGTGCCAGCAGTTCCGGCGGACTACTTAGCACAGATACGCAGTATTTT. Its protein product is CASSSGGLLSTDTQYF.

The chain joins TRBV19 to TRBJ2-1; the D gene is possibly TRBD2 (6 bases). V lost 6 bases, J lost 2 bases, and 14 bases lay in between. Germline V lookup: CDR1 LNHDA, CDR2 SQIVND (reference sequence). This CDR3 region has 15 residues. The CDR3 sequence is CASRSPGLPYNEQFF. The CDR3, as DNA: TGTGCCAGTAGATCCCCCGGACTACCCTACAATGAGCAGTTCTTC.

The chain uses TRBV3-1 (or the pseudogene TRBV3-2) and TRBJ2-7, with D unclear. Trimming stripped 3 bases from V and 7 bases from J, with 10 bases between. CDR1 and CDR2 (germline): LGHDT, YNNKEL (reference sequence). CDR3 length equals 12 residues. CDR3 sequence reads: CASSHYTDEQYF. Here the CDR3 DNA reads TGTGCCAGCAGCCACTACACAGATGAGCAGTACTTC.

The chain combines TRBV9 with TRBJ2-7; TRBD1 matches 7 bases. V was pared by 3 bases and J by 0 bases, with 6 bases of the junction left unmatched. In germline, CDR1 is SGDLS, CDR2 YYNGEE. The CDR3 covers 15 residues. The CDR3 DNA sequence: TGTGCCAGCAGCGAGGGGGCGCCTTACTCCTACGAGCAGTACTTC. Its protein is CASSEGAPYSYEQYF.

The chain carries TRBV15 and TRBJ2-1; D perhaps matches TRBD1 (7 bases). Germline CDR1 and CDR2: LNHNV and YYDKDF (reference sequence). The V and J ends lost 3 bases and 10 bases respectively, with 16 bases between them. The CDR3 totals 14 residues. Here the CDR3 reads CATSSIRGVWEQFF. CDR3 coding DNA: TGTGCCACCAGCAGTATCAGGGGGGTCTGGGAGCAGTTCTTC.

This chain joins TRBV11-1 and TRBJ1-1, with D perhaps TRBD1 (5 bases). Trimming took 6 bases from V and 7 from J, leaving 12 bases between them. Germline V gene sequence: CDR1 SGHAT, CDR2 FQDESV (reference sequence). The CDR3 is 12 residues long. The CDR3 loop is CASRGTTGEAFF. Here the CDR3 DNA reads TGTGCCAGCAGGGGAACAACAGGTGAAGCTTTCTTT.

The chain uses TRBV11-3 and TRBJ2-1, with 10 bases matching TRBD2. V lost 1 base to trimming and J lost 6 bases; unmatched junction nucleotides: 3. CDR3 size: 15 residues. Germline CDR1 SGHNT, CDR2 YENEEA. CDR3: CASSLGPSGGNEQFF. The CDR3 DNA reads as TGTGCCAGCAGCTTAGGCCCTAGCGGGGGCAATGAGCAGTTCTTC.